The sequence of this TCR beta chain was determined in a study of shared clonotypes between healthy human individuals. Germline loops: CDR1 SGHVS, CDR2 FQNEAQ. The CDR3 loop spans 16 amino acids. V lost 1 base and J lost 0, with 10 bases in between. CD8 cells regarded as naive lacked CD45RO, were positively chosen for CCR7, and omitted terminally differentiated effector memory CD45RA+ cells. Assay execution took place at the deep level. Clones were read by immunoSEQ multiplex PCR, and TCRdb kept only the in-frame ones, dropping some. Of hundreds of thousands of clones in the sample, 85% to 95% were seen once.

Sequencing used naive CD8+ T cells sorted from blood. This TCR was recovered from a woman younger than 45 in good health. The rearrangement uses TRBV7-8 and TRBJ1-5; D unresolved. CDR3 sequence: CASSLGLSYSNQPQHF. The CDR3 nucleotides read TGTGCCAGCAGCTTAGGTCTCAGTTATAGCAATCAGCCCCAGCATTTT.